These 16 T cell receptor beta chains were sequenced from one sample in a study of T-cell reconstitution after alpha-beta-depleted transplantation in children (dated by TCRdb to between 2015 and 2016). The library was produced with PCR. The listed sequencing device is Illumina HiSeq 2500. TCR library preparation used molecular barcoding, with unique molecular identifiers applied to normalize quantification of the TCRbeta repertoire. TCRdb trimmed public reads at Q25 via fastp, called clones via MiXCR and kept in-frame beta chains. Each CDR3 protein appears once, grouped with its most common genes and DNA. In this sample the table shows 500,000 or so distinct CDR3 sequences, about 30% of which occur a single time. Of the sample, around 2.4% is held by the ten largest clones. The material was PBMCs from the stem cell graft donor, obtained from the stem cell graft. These receptors were collected from a human donor who donated a stem cell graft to a child with aplastic anemia.

In its sample, this clonotype was seen a few times. The chain joins TRBV12-3 or TRBV12-4 to TRBJ2-7, with D maybe TRBD1 (6 bases). Deletions cut 5 bases from V and 4 bases from J, with 12 bases between. The CDR3 length is 13 residues. The CDR3 region has the DNA TGTGCCAGCAGTCTTCACAGGGCGTACGAGCAGTACGTC. This sequence encodes CASSLHRAYEQYV.

The chain joins TRBV20-1 to TRBJ2-7; the D call may be TRBD1 or TRBD2 (6 bases each). The germline V gene encodes CDR1 DFQATT and CDR2 SNEGSKA (reference sequence). This CDR3 contains 14 residues. Trimming removed 6 bases from V and 2 bases from J, with 17 bases in between. CDR3 residues: CSAGGRDMTYEQYF. Here the CDR3 DNA reads TGCAGTGCCGGGGGAAGGGACATGACCTACGAGCAGTACTTC.

The genes are TRBV20-1 and TRBJ2-7; tentative D call: TRBD2 (6 bases). V was clipped by 3 bases and J by 2 bases, with 14 bases between them. The CDR3 consists of 14 residues. Germline V gene sequence: CDR1 DFQATT, CDR2 SNEGSKA (reference sequence). CDR3 in amino acids: CSASKPGLTYEQYF. CDR3 nucleotides: TGCAGTGCTAGTAAACCGGGACTGACCTACGAGCAGTACTTC.

This clonotype was seen a handful of times. The V and J genes are TRBV18 and TRBJ1-2; TRBD1 matches at 12 bases. CDR3 length: 15 amino acids. The germline gives CDR1 KGHSH, CDR2 LQKENI. The junction had 6 bases not matched to a gene; V was cut back by 4 bases and J by 6 bases. This CDR3 is CASSQGQGARDGYTF. In nucleotides, the CDR3 is TGTGCCAGCTCACAGGGACAGGGGGCCAGAGATGGCTACACCTTC.

This clonotype was seen only a few times. V gene TRBV18 combines with J gene TRBJ2-2; D uncertain. The germline gives CDR1 KGHSH, CDR2 LQKENI. Trimming took off 3 bases at V and 0 bases at J, with 5 bases between the two ends. CDR3 length equals 14 residues. The DNA of the CDR3 is TGTGCCAGCTCACCCAACGCGAACACCGGGGAGCTGTTTTTT. Translating gives CASSPNANTGELFF. Using reference TRBV18 and TRBJ2-2 for the parts outside the CDR3, the full variable domain is NAGVMQNPRHLVRRRGQEARLRCSPMKGHSHVYWYRQLPEEGLKFMVYLQKENIIDESGMPKERFSAEFPKEGPSILRIQQVVRGDSAAYFCASSPNANTGELFFGEGSRLTVL.

The genes are TRBV29-1 and TRBJ2-1; 8 nucleotides align to TRBD2. CDR1 is SQVTM and CDR2 is ANQGSEA in the germline V gene. With 8 bases clipped from V and 8 bases from J, the junction kept 11 bases outside the gene matches. The length of the CDR3 is 13 residues. CDR3 coding DNA: TGCAGCCTTGTGTCGGGAGGGCCTGATGAGCAGTTCTTC. It yields the protein CSLVSGGPDEQFF.

The rearrangement uses TRBV9 and TRBJ1-4, with D possibly TRBD1 on 5 matching bases. The CDR3 length is 15 residues. V shed 3 bases and J shed 0 bases, with 9 bases lying between them. The V gene's germline CDR1 is SGDLS and CDR2 YYNGEE. As DNA, the CDR3 is TGTGCCAGCAGCGGACGAGGGGCAACTAATGAAAAACTGTTTTTT. Encoded protein: CASSGRGATNEKLFF.

The chain employs TRBV7-2 and TRBJ2-5; D possibly corresponds to TRBD2 (7 bases). Germline CDR1 and CDR2: SGHTA and FQGNSA. The CDR3 is 15 amino acids. V dropped 5 bases and J dropped 4 bases, with 17 bases sitting between them. CDR3 residues: CASSPRGGARETQYF. The CDR3 nucleotides read TGTGCCAGCAGCCCTAGGGGGGGGGCCAGAGAGACCCAGTACTTC.

This clonotype was seen a few times. The V call is TRBV7-9, the J call TRBJ2-3; D may correspond to TRBD1 or TRBD2 (5 bases each). The CDR3 runs to 17 residues. Germline V lookup: CDR1 SEHNR, CDR2 FQNEAQ (reference sequence). V dropped 5 bases and J dropped 3 bases, with 21 bases sitting between them. CDR3 sequence reads: CASSQEWIGGRTDTQYF. CDR3 DNA sequence: TGTGCCAGCAGCCAGGAGTGGATTGGGGGAAGGACAGATACGCAGTATTTT.

The DNA for the CDR3 is TGTGCCACCAGTGATTTACCCGGGACTAGCGGGAGTTACAATGAGCAGTTCTTC. This translates into CATSDLPGTSGSYNEQFF. The chain employs TRBV24-1 and TRBJ2-1; 14 bases are shared with TRBD2. Germline loops: CDR1 KGHDR, CDR2 SFDVKD. J lost 4 bases, V lost 1 base, and 5 bases had no gene match. The length of the CDR3 is 18 residues.

This clonotype appeared a few times. This chain uses TRBV30 with TRBJ1-3; 7 nucleotides agree with TRBD1. This CDR3 is 14 amino acids long. Germline V lookup: CDR1 GTSNPN, CDR2 SVGIG (reference sequence). J lost 2 bases, V lost 4 bases, and 5 bases had no gene match. The CDR3 coding sequence is TGTGCCTGGAACCCGACAGGGACTGGAAACACCATATATTTT. This gives the protein CAWNPTGTGNTIYF.

The chain couples TRBV28 to TRBJ2-7; D could derive from TRBD1 or TRBD2 (5 bases each). CDR3 length equals 13 residues. V lost 7 bases, J lost 3 bases, and 13 bases lay in between. The germline CDR1 and CDR2 sequences are MDHEN and SYDVKM. As DNA, the CDR3 is TGTGCCAGCACCCGGGGCTCCGTCTACGAGCAGTACTTC. Amino acid sequence: CASTRGSVYEQYF.

The chain couples TRBV19 to TRBJ1-1; tentative D call: TRBD1 (5 bases). The CDR3 has 13 residues. With 10 bases removed from V and 5 bases from J, the gap between germline ends came to 17 bases. CDR1 is LNHDA, CDR2 SQIVND, per germline (reference sequence). The CDR3 is CATQFTRETEAFF. CDR3 nucleotide sequence: TGTGCCACCCAATTTACCAGGGAAACTGAAGCTTTCTTT.

The table lists this clonotype with a few counts. This chain joins TRBV14 and TRBJ1-3; no definite D call. The V gene's germline CDR1 is SGHDN and CDR2 FVKESK. The ends were cut back, 11 bases at V and 0 bases at J, with 8 bases in the middle. CDR3 size: 12 residues. This chain's CDR3 is CAWSSSGNTIYF. CDR3 DNA sequence: TGTGCCTGGTCGAGCTCTGGAAACACCATATATTTT. The whole variable domain, remainder taken from reference TRBV14 and TRBJ1-3, is EAGVTQFPSHSVIEKGQTVTLRCDPISGHDNLYWYRRVMGKEIKFLLHFVKESKQDESGMPNNRFLAERTGGTYSTLKVQPAELEDSGVYFCAWSSSGNTIYFGEGSWLTVV.

The chain has TRBV5-8 and TRBJ2-7; D remains ambiguous. Germline assignment: CDR1 SGHTS and CDR2 YDEGEE. Trimming cost V 2 bases and J 3 bases, with 12 bases left between them. The CDR3 spans 14 residues. The CDR3 loop is CASSFVSSRYEQYV. In DNA form, the CDR3 reads TGTGCCAGCAGCTTTGTTTCTTCCCGCTACGAGCAGTACGTC.

The chain joins TRBV12-3 or TRBV12-4 to TRBJ2-2, with D perhaps TRBD1 or TRBD2 (5 bases each). CDR3 size: 15 residues. V shed 3 bases and J shed 7 bases, with 15 bases lying between them. The CDR3 sequence is CASSFDGEGNGELFF. In nucleotides, the CDR3 is TGTGCCAGCAGTTTTGATGGAGAGGGGAACGGGGAGCTGTTTTTT.